This is a list of T cell receptor beta chains from one sample in a study of cytomegalovirus exposure and HLA in healthy donors. The data were produced by immunoSEQ multiplex PCR, yet TCRdb's version contains in-frame clones alone and is incomplete. The table lists about 100,000 clones, roughly 75% of them singletons, with about 4.3% in the top ten. Sequencing was done on a sample of PBMCs. Source of these receptors: a woman aged 18-29 years in good health and CMV-seropositive. CDR3s include the opening cysteine and the closing phenylalanine or tryptophan. Each record gives: V gene, CDR3 length, J gene, CDR3 protein.

TRBV28	13	TRBJ2-5	CASSTRQGVTQYF
TRBV9	17	TRBJ2-3	CASSVSSGSFGLETQYF
TRBV27	16	TRBJ1-4	CASTATPGTLVEKLFF
TRBV7-2	11	TRBJ2-7	CASSREIEQYF
TRBV19	12	TRBJ2-5	CASSGQGETQYF
TRBV11-3	13	TRBJ2-7	CASSPGSSYEQYF
TRBV25-1	15	TRBJ2-7	CASSESSRSTYEQYF
TRBV7-3	19	TRBJ2-6	CASSSNPGQEFSGANVLTF
TRBV9	14	TRBJ2-1	CASSVGAGSNEQFF
TRBV5-4	13	TRBJ1-1	CASSSYTGTEAFF
TRBV6-5	14	TRBJ2-1	CASSYSPWANEQFF
TRBV2	13	TRBJ2-7	CASKTSGAYEQYF
TRBV19	14	.	CASKRTSGTYEQYF
TRBV11-2	14	TRBJ2-7	CASSLGTGGTSEYF
TRBV6-1	15	TRBJ2-1	CASSEALAGGNEQFF
TRBV4-1	17	TRBJ2-7	CASSQDRTGTGFPGQYF
TRBV29-1	13	TRBJ2-7	CSVETAGPYEQYF
TRBV29-1	12	TRBJ2-1	CSVADSPNEQFF
TRBV28	17	TRBJ1-6	CASGSPSGQGLNSPLHF
TRBV19	12	TRBJ1-2	CASSAQGTGYTF
TRBV7-2	14	TRBJ2-3	CASSLYLETDTQYF
TRBV25-1	13	TRBJ2-5	CASRNGVQETQYF
TRBV6-4	14	TRBJ2-1	CASSDPGAYNEQFF
TRBV27	15	TRBJ2-1	CASSLTDSPYNEQFF
TRBV27	16	TRBJ2-3	CASSALWTRSTDTQYF
TRBV18	13	TRBJ1-1	CASSPRVDAEAFF
TRBV15	14	TRBJ2-1	CATSRRASYNEQFF
TRBV21-1	19	TRBJ1-4	CASSKQDGQEDRIGEKLFF
TRBV30	11	TRBJ1-2	CAWAGTGRYTF
TRBV30	14	TRBJ2-7	CAWKLAGHTYEQYF
TRBV5-1	14	TRBJ1-1	CASSLGPEGAEAFF
TRBV6-5	13	TRBJ1-2	CASSLNQGGGYTF
TRBV2	13	TRBJ1-1	CASSEGAYTEAFF
TRBV7-9	16	TRBJ2-5	CASSRPRVAGEETQYF
TRBV7-2	11	TRBJ2-7	CASSLPGEQYF
TRBV6-1	15	TRBJ1-5	CASSETGTHNQPQHF
TRBV6-1	11	TRBJ1-2	CASSDLYGYTF
TRBV7-3	14	TRBJ2-7	CASSLSGTSYEQYF
TRBV6-1	14	TRBJ2-3	CASSGLLGTDTQYF
TRBV4-3	15	TRBJ2-1	CASSHSGSSYNEQFF
TRBV7-8	15	TRBJ2-7	CASSLLAGTPYEQYF
TRBV30	11	TRBJ1-4	CAWKSNEKLFF